One sample yielded the 30 T cell receptor beta chains listed below, sequenced in a study of T cell responses to AZD1222 COVID-19 vaccine. Measured with immunoSEQ multiplex PCR; TCRdb has only the in-frame clones, and not every one. The table includes over 90,000 clones, 85% to 90% detected once. This specimen was peripheral blood, taken on day 0 of AZD1222 vaccination. All receptors derive from an adult in good health.

The chain couples TRBV9 to TRBJ2-5, with TRBD1 matching 10 bases. V lost 0 bases, J lost 7 bases, and 0 bases stayed unmatched. CDR3 length equals 13 residues. The germline CDR1 and CDR2 sequences are SGDLS and YYNGEE. This CDR3 reads CASSVGTGGTQYF. The CDR3 DNA is TGTGCCAGCAGCGTAGGGACAGGGGGGACCCAGTACTTC.

This sequence joins TRBV28 and TRBJ1-5; D is unclear. Germline-derived CDR1 and CDR2 are MDHEN and SYDVKM. The CDR3 is 12 residues long. Trimming removed 1 base at V and 6 bases at J, with 4 bases between. This CDR3 reads CASSLSAQPQHF. The CDR3 coding sequence is TGTGCCAGCAGTTTATCCGCTCAGCCCCAGCATTTT.

This chain links TRBV19 with TRBJ2-2; TRBD2 matches 9 bases. This CDR3 comprises 15 residues. With 6 bases clipped from V and 6 bases from J, the junction kept 8 bases outside the gene matches. Germline assignment: CDR1 LNHDA and CDR2 SQIVND (reference sequence). The CDR3 sequence is CASRREGHLAGELFF. In DNA, the CDR3 is TGTGCCAGTAGGCGGGAGGGCCATCTCGCCGGGGAGCTGTTTTTT.

This clone has only a few counts. The V call is TRBV24-1, the J call TRBJ2-1; D is undetermined. The CDR3 spans 15 residues. Trimming took off 1 base at V and 0 bases at J, with 6 bases between the two ends. CDR1 and CDR2 from the germline V gene are KGHDR and SFDVKD. DNA for the CDR3: TGTGCCACCAGTGATTTACCGGGCTCCTACAATGAGCAGTTCTTC. It is translated as CATSDLPGSYNEQFF.

This clone was observed once. The rearrangement links TRBV27 to TRBJ2-7; weak D call: TRBD2 (6 bases). The CDR3 spans 14 residues. Germline CDR1 MNHEY, CDR2 SMNVEV (reference sequence). V lost 5 bases, J lost 3 bases, and 14 bases lay in between. The CDR3 protein is CASSLVGGYYEQYF. DNA of the CDR3: TGTGCCAGCAGTCTCGTCGGAGGGTACTACGAGCAGTACTTC.

The V call is TRBV19, the J call TRBJ1-6; unclear D gene. In germline, CDR1 is LNHDA, CDR2 SQIVND (reference sequence). V lost 6 bases, J lost 0 bases, and 12 bases lay in between. This CDR3 has 16 residues. The CDR3 DNA follows: TGTGCCAGTAGCCCCATCGCAGTCTCCTATAATTCACCCCTCCACTTT. Encoded protein: CASSPIAVSYNSPLHF.

The rearrangement uses TRBV6-5 and TRBJ1-1; possible D gene TRBD1, 5 bases. Deletions cut 0 bases from V and 3 bases from J, with 11 bases between. The CDR3 sequence is 15 residues long. Germline CDR1 is MNHEY and CDR2 is SVGAGI. The CDR3 coding sequence is TGTGCCAGCAGTTACTCGCAGGGAGGGGACACTGAAGCTTTCTTT. It is translated as CASSYSQGGDTEAFF.

The CDR3 sequence is CASSPRLAGGRGEQFF. As DNA, the CDR3 is TGTGCCAGCAGCCCTAGACTAGCGGGGGGAAGGGGTGAGCAGTTCTTC. V is TRBV3-1 (or the pseudogene TRBV3-2) and J is TRBJ2-1; TRBD2 matches 13 bases. CDR1 and CDR2 (germline): LGHDT, YNNKEL (reference sequence). CDR3 size: 16 residues. J was trimmed by 9 bases and V by 4 bases; bases with no gene match: 9.

In its sample, this clone was seen once. This chain connects TRBV3-1 (or the pseudogene TRBV3-2) to TRBJ2-5; D is unclear. The CDR3 is 14 residues long. V was trimmed by 1 base and J by 5 bases, leaving 11 bases between them. CDR1 LGHDT and CDR2 YNNKEL come from the germline V gene (reference sequence). The CDR3 loop is CASSQGGVHETQYF. In DNA form, the CDR3 reads TGTGCCAGCAGCCAAGGTGGAGTTCACGAGACCCAGTACTTC.

This clone came up a few times. The V gene is TRBV19, the J gene TRBJ2-5; D remains ambiguous. CDR3 length: 14 residues. V was trimmed by 1 base and J by 3 bases, leaving 9 bases between them. Germline loops: CDR1 LNHDA, CDR2 SQIVND (reference sequence). Here the CDR3 DNA reads TGTGCCAGTAGTATAGGGGCCGGAGAAGAGACCCAGTACTTC. This gives the protein CASSIGAGEETQYF.

The table lists this clone with a count of one. J is TRBJ2-2 and V is TRBV5-4; D might be TRBD1 or TRBD2, each matching 5 bases. V lost 0 bases to trimming and J lost 0 bases, with 12 bases between them. Germline CDR1 is SGHNT and CDR2 is YYREEE (reference sequence). CDR3 length: 17 residues. CDR3 region: CASSLVAGRTNTGELFF. CDR3 coding DNA: TGTGCCAGCAGCTTGGTTGCAGGGAGAACGAACACCGGGGAGCTGTTTTTT. The whole variable domain, filled in from reference TRBV5-4 and TRBJ2-2, reads ETGVTQSPTHLIKTRGQQVTLRCSSQSGHNTVSWYQQALGQGPQFIFQYYREEENGRGNFPPRFSGLQFPNYSSELNVNALELDDSALYLCASSLVAGRTNTGELFFGEGSRLTVL.

V usage is TRBV6-2 or TRBV6-3 and J usage is TRBJ2-5, with 8 bases identical to TRBD1. The junction had 7 bases not matched to a gene; V was cut back by 5 bases and J by 5 bases. This CDR3 spans 14 amino acids. The germline CDR1 and CDR2 sequences are MNHEY and SVGEGT. The CDR3 DNA reads as TGTGCCAGCAGTCGGACAGGGAATGGGGAGACCCAGTACTTC. It translates to CASSRTGNGETQYF.

This chain joins TRBV6-5 and TRBJ1-2, with D possibly matching TRBD1 (6 bases). Trimming left V 8 bases short and J 5 bases short, with 12 bases between. CDR3 length: 12 residues. From germline, CDR1 is MNHEY and CDR2 SVGAGI. The CDR3 reads CASSPGVYGYTF. CDR3 sequence (DNA): TGTGCCAGCTCGCCAGGGGTGTATGGCTACACCTTC.

The rearrangement joins TRBV6-6 to TRBJ1-4; 8 bases line up with TRBD1. Germline V CDR1 and CDR2: MNHNY, SVGAGI (reference sequence). The CDR3 runs to 16 residues. Unmatched junction bases numbered 9, after V lost 3 bases and J lost 6 bases. The CDR3 here is CASSYPAGGAYEKLFF. CDR3 bases: TGTGCCAGCAGTTATCCGGCAGGGGGCGCTTATGAAAAACTGTTTTTT.

The V call is TRBV6-2 or TRBV6-3, the J call TRBJ2-1; TRBD1 agrees at 9 bases. The V gene's germline CDR1 is MNHEY and CDR2 SVGEGT. CDR3 size: 15 residues. Trimming removed 2 bases from V and 4 bases from J; junction bases left unmatched: 3. The CDR3 here is CASSYGGQGYNEQFF. CDR3 nucleotides: TGTGCCAGCAGTTACGGAGGACAGGGGTACAATGAGCAGTTCTTC.

This clone was seen once. V usage is TRBV7-9 and J usage is TRBJ1-3; D is possibly TRBD1 (5 bases). The CDR3 is made up of 16 amino acids. CDR1 and CDR2 (germline): SEHNR, FQNEAQ (reference sequence). V was clipped by 1 base and J by 8 bases, with 18 bases between them. CDR3 in amino acids: CASSLVIPRRGDTIYF. In DNA form, the CDR3 reads TGTGCCAGCAGCTTAGTGATCCCCCGACGAGGGGACACCATATATTTT.

The genes are TRBV15 and TRBJ1-2, with D tentatively TRBD1 (6 bases). CDR1 and CDR2 from the germline V gene are LNHNV and YYDKDF (reference sequence). Trimming removed 1 base at V and 5 bases at J, with 20 bases between. The CDR3 spans 17 residues. The CDR3 is CATSRVGRGAFQYGYTF. CDR3 nucleotides: TGTGCCACCAGCAGAGTAGGCAGGGGAGCGTTTCAGTATGGCTACACCTTC.

This chain joins TRBV9 and TRBJ1-6, with a weak D call TRBD1 (6 bases). From germline, CDR1 is SGDLS and CDR2 YYNGEE. CDR3 length: 17 amino acids. The V gene lost 0 bases and the J gene lost 9 bases, with 19 bases spanning the gap. The CDR3, as DNA: TGTGCCAGCAGCGTAGAAGGAGGGGGGGCGGACACTTCACCCCTCCACTTT. As protein: CASSVEGGGADTSPLHF.

This clone showed up many times. The V gene is TRBV4-1, the J gene TRBJ2-2; D remains unclear. V was cut by 2 bases and J by 0 bases, with 7 bases left in between. The CDR3 contains 15 residues. Germline V gene sequence: CDR1 MGHRA, CDR2 YSYEKL. The CDR3 loop is CASSQSETNTGELFF. Here the CDR3 DNA reads TGCGCCAGCAGCCAAAGCGAAACGAACACCGGGGAGCTGTTTTTT.

The chain joins TRBV28 to TRBJ1-1, with no clear D. The germline CDR1 and CDR2 sequences are MDHEN and SYDVKM. The CDR3 totals 11 residues. V was shortened by 2 bases and J by 7 bases, with 5 bases between the two germline ends. The CDR3 reads CASSLRNEAFF. CDR3 in DNA: TGTGCCAGCAGTTTACGGAATGAAGCTTTCTTT.

The V call is TRBV11-2, the J call TRBJ2-5; the D is unclear. The length of the CDR3 is 15 residues. Trimming removed 5 bases at V and 3 bases at J, with 16 bases between. Germline V gives CDR1 SGHAT, CDR2 FQNNGV. The CDR3 DNA reads as TGTGCCAGCAGCCTCCCGTCGGGTTCCGAAGAGACCCAGTACTTC. This translates into CASSLPSGSEETQYF.

The chain uses TRBV6-1 and TRBJ2-1; 7 bases fit TRBD1. V was clipped by 3 bases and J by 2 bases; unmatched bases: 4. This CDR3 is built from 15 residues. CDR1 is MNHNS and CDR2 is SASEGT in the germline V gene. The CDR3 coding sequence is TGTGCCAGCAGTGATGGGACAGTTACCTACAATGAGCAGTTCTTC. This codes for CASSDGTVTYNEQFF.

The chain is built from TRBV20-1 and TRBJ1-2; 9 nucleotides match TRBD1. V was pared by 3 bases and J by 8 bases, with 7 bases of the junction left unmatched. The germline gives CDR1 DFQATT, CDR2 SNEGSKA (reference sequence). The CDR3 consists of 13 residues. The CDR3 sequence is CSASLQGARGYTF. CDR3 DNA: TGCAGTGCTAGTTTACAGGGGGCGCGGGGCTACACCTTC.

This rearrangement joins TRBV28 to TRBJ1-5, with D perhaps matching TRBD1 (5 bases). The germline gives CDR1 MDHEN, CDR2 SYDVKM. V dropped 3 bases and J dropped 7 bases, with 13 bases sitting between them. This CDR3 contains 14 residues. As DNA, the CDR3 is TGTGCCAGCAGTTTTCGCAGGGTAAACCAGCCCCAGCATTTT. Protein product: CASSFRRVNQPQHF.

V usage is TRBV4-3 and J usage is TRBJ1-1; 7 nucleotides line up with TRBD1. The V gene's germline CDR1 is LGHNA and CDR2 YSLEER. With 1 base clipped from V and 1 base from J, the junction kept 6 bases outside the gene matches. This CDR3 has 16 residues. The CDR3 DNA is TGCGCCAGCAGCCAAGTGCTTTCAGGGGGGAACACTGAAGCTTTCTTT. Protein: CASSQVLSGGNTEAFF.

The J gene is TRBJ2-7, the V gene TRBV19, with TRBD1 matching over 9 bases. The J segment lost 1 base and the V segment lost 6 bases, leaving 7 bases of the junction unmatched. The CDR3 has 15 residues. Germline V gives CDR1 LNHDA, CDR2 SQIVND (reference sequence). This CDR3 is CASRSRDRVSYEQYF. In DNA form, the CDR3 reads TGTGCCAGTAGGAGCCGGGACAGGGTTTCCTACGAGCAGTACTTC.

This chain connects TRBV18 to TRBJ2-7; a possible D gene is TRBD2 (7 bases). Germline values: CDR1 KGHSH, CDR2 LQKENI. Trimming removed 0 bases at V and 5 bases at J, with 14 bases between. This CDR3 contains 15 residues. As DNA, the CDR3 is TGTGCCAGCTCACCACCGATGGGGGGGCTGGACGAGCAGTACTTC. Translated: CASSPPMGGLDEQYF.

The CDR3 DNA sequence: TGCGCCAGCAGCTTGGAAGGGGACAGACAAGAGACCCAGTACTTC. Protein: CASSLEGDRQETQYF. V usage is TRBV5-1 and J usage is TRBJ2-5; 7 bases are a match to TRBD1. From germline, CDR1 is SGHRS and CDR2 YFSETQ. This CDR3 is built from 15 residues. With 0 bases clipped from V and 2 bases from J, the junction kept 4 bases outside the gene matches.

V and J are TRBV6-5 and TRBJ2-7; D remains ambiguous. The CDR3 is 13 residues long. In germline, CDR1 is MNHEY, CDR2 SVGAGI. V shed 9 bases and J shed 1 base, with 13 bases lying between them. In DNA, the CDR3 is TGTGCCAGTACGGCAGCCTGGTCCTACGAGCAGTACTTC. Its protein is CASTAAWSYEQYF.

This chain joins TRBV5-1 and TRBJ1-4; TRBD1 might be the D (5 bases). Germline assignment: CDR1 SGHRS and CDR2 YFSETQ. The CDR3 runs to 15 residues. Trimming took 0 bases from V and 4 from J, leaving 10 bases between them. The chain's CDR3 is CASSLAGTGNEKLFF. The CDR3 region has the DNA TGCGCCAGCAGCTTGGCCGGGACGGGTAATGAAAAACTGTTTTTT.